This T cell receptor (beta chain) appears in the sequencing data of a study of blood T cell repertoires in COVID-19. Membership in each cohort depended on participant-reported clinical history. Produced via immunoSEQ multiplex PCR; TCRdb's table is partial and in-frame only. The table records 150,000 or so clones, around 83% of them present only once. The CDR3 has 13 residues. J lost 6 bases, V lost 4 bases, and 1 base had no gene match. Germline CDR1 reads LGHDT; CDR2 reads YNNKEL (reference sequence). The sample consisted of PBMCs or T cells enriched from blood (not recorded which). The TCR was taken from a man aged 50 or older who had recovered from COVID-19. V is TRBV3-1 (or the pseudogene TRBV3-2) and J is TRBJ2-2; 8 bases agree with TRBD1. CDR3 nucleotide sequence: TGTGCCAGCAGCCTGGACAGGGCCGGGGAGCTGTTTTTT. Residues: CASSLDRAGELFF.